These 20 T cell receptor beta chains share one sample of origin, sequenced in a study of regulatory T cells in long-lasting Graves disease. The TCR beta library used iRepertoire HTBI primers with Arm-PCR amplification of CDR3. MiXCR, run by TCRdb on the multiplex PCR reads, gives a single entry per CDR3 protein. Of roughly 490,000 distinct CDR3 sequences listed, under 25% were seen once; the top ten hold around 13%. Specified time point: persistent/refractory GD, antithyroid drugs over 5 years with positive TRAb. RNA isolated from PBMCs was used to make the TCR library. The source material was peripheral blood mononuclear cells (PBMCs), sampled when the disease was refractory, from a patient treated with antithyroid drugs. The receptor set was obtained from a female donor with Graves disease.

This clonotype appeared many times. Compared with germline, one end of the junction differs, possibly owing to a read error. The chain is built from TRBV3-1 and TRBJ1-1; the D gene is possibly TRBD1 (6 bases). Germline assignment: CDR1 LGHDT and CDR2 YNNKEL (reference sequence). The CDR3 sequence is 13 residues long. The CDR3 coding sequence is TGTGCCAGCACCGCAGGGGTGAACACTGAAGCCTTCTTT. Translating gives CASTAGVNTEAFF.

This clonotype was detected ten times or more. The J gene is TRBJ2-7, the V gene TRBV28; 11 nucleotides align to TRBD1. The V gene end was trimmed by 6 bases and the J gene end by 3 bases; junction bases not matched to a gene: 7. This CDR3 region has 15 residues. The germline V gene has CDR1 MDHEN and CDR2 SYDVKM. As DNA, the CDR3 is TGTGCCAGCAGCCCTGGACAGGGGGCTATCTACGAGCAGTACTTC. It translates to CASSPGQGAIYEQYF.

Many counts were recorded for this clonotype. The gene calls are TRBV7-3 and TRBJ1-6; D not resolved. Trimming pared 5 bases from V and 3 bases from J, leaving 11 bases between. From germline, CDR1 is SGHTA and CDR2 FQGTGA. This CDR3 is built from 15 residues. The DNA for the CDR3 is TGTGCCAGCAGCAGCGTGGAGCACTATAATTCACCCCTCCACTTT. Protein: CASSSVEHYNSPLHF.

As for this clonotype: One base away lies a much larger clone, so this may be a sequencing read error. The rearrangement uses TRBV7-2 and TRBJ1-1, with 9 nucleotides matching TRBD1. CDR3 length: 15 residues. V lost 5 bases and J lost 4; bases outside the gene matches: 8. Germline CDR1 is SGHTA and CDR2 is FQGNSA. The CDR3 DNA reads as TGTGCCAGCAGCATAGGGACAGGGATGGGCACTGAAGCTTTCTTT. It is translated as CASSIGTGMGTEAFF.

In regard to this clonotype: An end of the junction does not agree with germline; a read error may underlie this. The rearrangement links TRBV7-9 to TRBJ1-1; D possibly corresponds to TRBD1 (5 bases). From germline, CDR1 is SEHNR and CDR2 FQNEAQ (reference sequence). CDR3 length: 12 residues. The CDR3 DNA follows: TGTACCAGCAGCCCTAATCTGGGGGTTGCTTTCTTT. Translating gives CTSSPNLGVAFF.

Ten or more counts support this clonotype. V and J are TRBV15 and TRBJ2-7; TRBD2 is a possible D gene (6 bases). V lost 3 bases and J 7 bases, leaving 19 bases between the germline ends. Germline CDR1 reads LNHNV; CDR2 reads YYDKDF (reference sequence). The CDR3 sequence is 15 residues long. The CDR3 loop is CATSRVYGGIGEQYF. The DNA for the CDR3 is TGTGCCACCAGCAGGGTTTACGGGGGTATAGGGGAGCAGTACTTC.

This clonotype was detected ten times or more. V usage is TRBV2 and J usage is TRBJ1-5; 9 nucleotides align to TRBD1. The CDR3 length is 13 residues. The trim removed 9 bases at V and 6 bases at J, leaving 6 bases unmatched. Germline V gene sequence: CDR1 SNHLY, CDR2 FYNNEI. The CDR3 bases are TGTGCCAGGGGGGGACAGGGTGGTCAGCCCCAGCATTTT. It encodes CARGGQGGQPQHF.

V and J are TRBV20-1 and TRBJ1-5; the match to TRBD1 covers 7 bases. Germline trimming cut 5 bases from V and 3 bases from J; bases unmatched to any gene: 10. Germline CDR1 and CDR2: DFQATT and SNEGSKA (reference sequence). The CDR3 length is 15 residues. The CDR3 region has the DNA TGCAGTGCTGACGGACAGGCCCACTACAATCAGCCCCAGCATTTT. Its protein is CSADGQAHYNQPQHF.

This clonotype was seen a handful of times. This chain links TRBV6-1 with TRBJ2-5; 12 nucleotides align to TRBD1. Trimming at V came to 4 bases and at J to 7 bases, leaving 13 bases not matched to a gene. The CDR3 length is 17 residues. Per the germline V gene, CDR1 is MNHNS and CDR2 is SASEGT. CDR3 DNA: TGTGCCAGCAGTGCACGCGGGGGACAGGGGGCGCGAGGGACCCAGTACTTC. Translating it yields CASSARGGQGARGTQYF.

As for this clonotype: The junction differs from germline at one of its ends, possibly a read error. V gene TRBV7-2 combines with J gene TRBJ1-1, with D hard to call. The length of the CDR3 is 17 residues. Germline V gene data show CDR1 as SGHTA and CDR2 as FQGNSA. This chain's CDR3 is CASSLGPAGSRNTGAFF. CDR3 DNA: TGTGCCAGCAGCTTAGGACCGGCGGGATCTCGGAACACTGGAGCTTTCTTT.

The chain uses TRBV20-1 and TRBJ1-6, with D tentatively TRBD1 (5 bases). V lost 5 bases and J lost 2, with 13 bases in between. Germline V gives CDR1 DFQATT, CDR2 SNEGSKA (reference sequence). This CDR3 contains 15 residues. This chain's CDR3 is CSAQGPGAYNSPLHF. Written as DNA, the CDR3 is TGCAGTGCTCAGGGCCCTGGGGCCTATAATTCACCCCTCCACTTT.

The table lists this clonotype with many counts. The chain uses TRBV6-9 and TRBJ1-5; D gene ambiguous. With 3 bases removed from V and 5 bases from J, the gap between germline ends came to 11 bases. Looked up from germline, CDR1 is MNHGY and CDR2 is SVAAGI. The CDR3 sequence is 14 residues long. The CDR3 nucleotides are TGTGCCAGCAGTTACGGGCAGGAATATCAGCCCCAGCATTTT. Residues: CASSYGQEYQPQHF.

The chain couples TRBV11-3 to TRBJ1-1; D is uncertain. This CDR3 has 14 residues. CDR1 and CDR2 (germline): SGHNT, YENEEA. V shed 5 bases and J shed 4 bases, with 14 bases lying between them. CDR3 protein: CASSPPIKSTEAFF. CDR3 nucleotide sequence: TGTGCCAGCAGCCCCCCAATCAAGAGCACTGAAGCTTTCTTT. Variable domain in full (rest from reference TRBV11-3 and TRBJ1-1): EAGVVQSPRYKIIEKKQPVAFWCNPISGHNTLYWYLQNLGQGPELLIRYENEEAVDDSQLPKDRFSAERLKGVDSTLKIQPAELGDSAVYLCASSPPIKSTEAFFGQGTRLTVV.

Many counts were recorded for this clonotype. The rearrangement joins TRBV6-5 to TRBJ2-7, with TRBD1 as a possible D gene (5 bases). Germline CDR1 and CDR2: MNHEY and SVGAGI. V was trimmed by 2 bases and J by 3 bases, leaving 14 bases between them. The CDR3 is 15 amino acids. CDR3 loop: CASSYRRGSYYEQYF. The CDR3 DNA follows: TGTGCCAGCAGTTACCGAAGGGGATCTTACTACGAGCAGTACTTC.

This clonotype was picked up a small number of times. This chain connects TRBV12-3 or TRBV12-4 to TRBJ1-5; D gene unclear. The V end was cut by 11 bases, the J end by 7 bases, with 9 bases between. The CDR3 extends over 10 amino acids. CDR3 nucleotide sequence: TGTGCCGGGATCAAACAGCCCCAGCATTTT. It encodes CAGIKQPQHF.

In this sample, this clonotype turned up many times. The J gene is TRBJ2-7, the V gene TRBV28; D ambiguous. This CDR3 is 13 amino acids long. Trimming took off 7 bases at V and 3 bases at J, with 13 bases between the two ends. Germline lookup yields CDR1 MDHEN and CDR2 SYDVKM. CDR3 bases: TGTGCCAGCAAATCCTCGGGCCTCTACGAGCAGTACTTC. The encoded protein is CASKSSGLYEQYF.

This clonotype was found many times. This sequence joins TRBV6-2 or TRBV6-3 and TRBJ2-7; D is uncertain. The CDR3 has 13 residues. The germline V gene has CDR1 MNHEY and CDR2 SVGEGT. The V end lost 4 bases, the J end lost 1 base, and 8 bases lay between the germline ends. The CDR3 spells CASSSQESYEQYF. CDR3 DNA sequence: TGTGCCAGCAGTTCCCAGGAGTCCTACGAGCAGTACTTC.

Remarks on this clonotype: A much larger clone sits a single nucleotide away, making a read error possible. The chain employs TRBV7-2 and TRBJ1-2; unclear D gene. The CDR3 sequence is 15 residues long. Germline CDR1 reads SGHTA; CDR2 reads FQGNSA. The CDR3 loop reads CASSLARVSNYSYTF. DNA of the CDR3: TGTGCCAGCAGCTTAGCAAGGGTATCTAACTATAGCTACACCTTC.

This clonotype showed up many times. The rearrangement uses TRBV19 and TRBJ2-7; D unresolved. CDR1 is LNHDA, CDR2 SQIVND, per germline (reference sequence). V was clipped by 1 base and J by 1 base, with 8 bases between them. The CDR3 is 14 residues long. The CDR3 here is CASSIGPQSYEQYF. The CDR3 DNA sequence: TGTGCCAGTAGTATAGGACCGCAATCCTACGAGCAGTACTTC.

On this clonotype: This clone may be a read error of a much larger clone one base away. V and J are TRBV10-3 and TRBJ2-2; 12 bases are shared with TRBD2. CDR1 ENHRY and CDR2 SYGVKD come from the germline V gene. This CDR3 has 15 amino acids. The trim removed 6 bases at V and 3 bases at J, leaving 2 bases unmatched. The CDR3 protein is CAIRRTSGDTGELFF. Here the CDR3 DNA reads TGTGCCATCAGAAGGACTAGCGGGGACACCGGGGAGCTGTTTTTT.